This T cell receptor (beta chain) emerged from a study of blood T cell repertoires in COVID-19. Study summary: The study drew acute and convalescent COVID-19 samples from the United States, Italy and Spain.

The V and J ends lost 5 bases and 12 bases respectively, with 11 bases between them. The CDR3 sequence is 11 residues long. CDR1 and CDR2 (germline): LGHDT, YNNKEL (reference sequence). Assay used: immunoSEQ multiplex PCR; TCRdb lists only in-frame clones, some missing. The sample consists of 150,000 to 200,000 clones, 84% of them appearing once. Sequenced: peripheral blood. This sequence was found in a man aged 40-55 years who had recovered from COVID-19. J is TRBJ2-1 and V is TRBV3-1 (or the pseudogene TRBV3-2), with unresolved D. This CDR3 reads CASSTLRGQFF. CDR3 bases: TGTGCCAGCAGCACCCTACGAGGGCAGTTCTTC.